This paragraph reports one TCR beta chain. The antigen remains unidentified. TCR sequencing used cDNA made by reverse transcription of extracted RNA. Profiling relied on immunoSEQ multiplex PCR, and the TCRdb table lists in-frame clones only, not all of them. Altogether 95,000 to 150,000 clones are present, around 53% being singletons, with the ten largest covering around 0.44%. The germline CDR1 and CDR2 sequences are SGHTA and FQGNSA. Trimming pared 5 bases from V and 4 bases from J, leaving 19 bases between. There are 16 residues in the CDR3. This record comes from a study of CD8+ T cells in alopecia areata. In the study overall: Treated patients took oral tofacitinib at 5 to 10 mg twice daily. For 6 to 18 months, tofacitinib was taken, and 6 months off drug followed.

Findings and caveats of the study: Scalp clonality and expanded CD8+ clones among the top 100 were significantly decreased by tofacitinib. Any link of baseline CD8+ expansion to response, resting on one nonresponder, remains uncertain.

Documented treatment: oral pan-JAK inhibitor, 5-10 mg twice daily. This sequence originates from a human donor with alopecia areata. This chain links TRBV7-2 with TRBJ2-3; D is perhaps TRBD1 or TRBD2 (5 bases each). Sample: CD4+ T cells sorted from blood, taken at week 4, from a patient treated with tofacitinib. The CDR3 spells CASSPPGTDTPDTQYF. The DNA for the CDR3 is TGTGCCAGCAGCCCCCCCGGGACGGATACCCCAGATACGCAGTATTTT.